A single sample gave rise to the 23 T cell receptor beta chains below, sequenced in a study of graft-versus-host responses after intestinal transplantation. TCRdb's copy holds only in-frame clones and misses some; the assay was immunoSEQ multiplex PCR. The sample carries some 66,000 clones, 75% to 90% recorded once. Tissue from the graft was processed to free its intraepithelial and lamina propria lymphocytes. Source: ileum tissue, taken more than 350 days after transplant. All receptors come from a human patient who received an intestinal transplant, so some T cells may come from the graft donor.

The chain employs TRBV5-1 and TRBJ2-2; possibly TRBD1 for D (5 bases). The CDR3 extends over 16 amino acids. Germline V lookup: CDR1 SGHRS, CDR2 YFSETQ. The V gene lost 1 base and the J gene lost 2 bases, with 12 bases spanning the gap. The CDR3 here is CASSLQGLPNTGELFF. In DNA, the CDR3 is TGCGCCAGCAGCTTGCAGGGTCTACCTAACACCGGGGAGCTGTTTTTT.

This clone has more than one count but fewer than ten. This chain uses TRBV11-2 with TRBJ1-1; D is perhaps TRBD1 (6 bases). CDR3 length: 14 amino acids. Trimming took off 3 bases at V and 4 bases at J, with 12 bases between the two ends. Germline CDR1 and CDR2: SGHAT and FQNNGV. As DNA, the CDR3 is TGTGCCAGCAGCTTTAAACAGGGAGCCACTGAAGCTTTCTTT. This translates into CASSFKQGATEAFF.

The chain has TRBV2 and TRBJ2-5, with no clear D. The CDR3 is made up of 13 amino acids. Looked up from germline, CDR1 is SNHLY and CDR2 is FYNNEI. V lost 8 bases and J lost 2, with 12 bases in between. The CDR3 reads CASSRTEQETQYF. The CDR3 DNA is TGTGCCAGCTCTAGGACGGAACAAGAGACCCAGTACTTC.

V is TRBV2 and J is TRBJ2-3; D perhaps matches TRBD2 (6 bases). The CDR3 length is 15 residues. The germline CDR1 and CDR2 sequences are SNHLY and FYNNEI. The V end was cut by 7 bases, the J end by 0 bases, with 14 bases between. CDR3 region: CASKLGLFSTDTQYF. The CDR3, as DNA: TGTGCCAGCAAGTTGGGACTTTTTAGCACAGATACGCAGTATTTT.

This clone has a single count. This rearrangement joins TRBV19 to TRBJ2-4, with TRBD1 as a possible D gene (5 bases). This CDR3 is 14 amino acids long. Trimming removed 3 bases from V and 4 bases from J, with 10 bases in between. Per germline, CDR1 LNHDA and CDR2 SQIVND (reference sequence). Written as DNA, the CDR3 is TGTGCCAGTAGTATTATTCCAGGGAAAAACATTCAGTACTTC. Translation gives CASSIIPGKNIQYF.

The V call is TRBV6-5, the J call TRBJ2-4, with 9 positions matching TRBD1. CDR3 length equals 13 residues. The ends lost 6 bases at V and 8 bases at J; junction bases unmatched: 5. Germline V gives CDR1 MNHEY, CDR2 SVGAGI. CDR3 sequence reads: CASRLTGGDIQYF. The DNA of the CDR3 is TGTGCCAGCAGGTTGACAGGGGGGGACATTCAGTACTTC.

This clone was picked up one time. The rearrangement uses TRBV28 and TRBJ2-3; TRBD2 might be the D (7 bases). The CDR3 runs 18 residues. Trimming took off 7 bases at V and 4 bases at J, with 27 bases between the two ends. Germline assignment: CDR1 MDHEN and CDR2 SYDVKM. CDR3 nucleotide sequence: TGTGCCAGCACTCTTTACGGGGGCGGGGGAGGGCCCCCAGATACGCAGTATTTT. Amino acid sequence: CASTLYGGGGGPPDTQYF. Full variable domain (remainder filled in from reference TRBV28 and TRBJ2-3): DVKVTQSSRYLVKRTGEKVFLECVQDMDHENMFWYRQDPGLGLRLIYFSYDVKMKEKGDIPEGYSVSREKKERFSLILESASTNQTSMYLCASTLYGGGGGPPDTQYFGPGTRLTVL.

The chain couples TRBV11-3 to TRBJ1-1; maybe TRBD1 (5 bases). V dropped 4 bases and J dropped 4 bases, with 10 bases sitting between them. Germline CDR1 SGHNT, CDR2 YENEEA. The CDR3 runs 13 residues. CDR3 region: CASSSDGTTEAFF. The CDR3 DNA reads TGTGCCAGCAGCTCCGACGGGACCACTGAAGCTTTCTTT. The full variable domain, in which reference TRBV11-3 and TRBJ1-1 provide the parts outside the CDR3, is EAGVVQSPRYKIIEKKQPVAFWCNPISGHNTLYWYLQNLGQGPELLIRYENEEAVDDSQLPKDRFSAERLKGVDSTLKIQPAELGDSAVYLCASSSDGTTEAFFGQGTRLTVV.

The genes are TRBV6-5 and TRBJ2-1; 8 bases map to TRBD2. There are 16 residues in the CDR3. J was trimmed by 5 bases and V by 0 bases; bases with no gene match: 6. CDR1 and CDR2 from the germline V gene are MNHEY and SVGAGI. The CDR3 bases are TGTGCCAGCAGTTACTCGAAAGCGGGAGAGCACAATGAGCAGTTCTTC. This translates into CASSYSKAGEHNEQFF.

This clone was counted between two and nine times. The CDR3 spells CASSFDRDGYEQYF. In DNA form, the CDR3 reads TGTGCCAGCAGCTTTGACAGGGACGGCTACGAGCAGTACTTC. The chain uses TRBV13 and TRBJ2-7, with TRBD1 matching 7 bases. Trimming took 3 bases from V and 3 from J; bases not matched to a gene: 5. The V gene's germline CDR1 is PRHDT and CDR2 FYEKMQ (reference sequence). The CDR3 is 14 residues long.

This chain uses TRBV5-6 with TRBJ2-7, with TRBD2 identical over 13 bases. J gave up 5 bases and V 2 bases, and 4 bases lay outside the gene matches. The CDR3 contains 15 residues. Germline V lookup: CDR1 SGHDT, CDR2 YYEEEE. In DNA, the CDR3 is TGTGCCAGCAGCTTCGGGACTAGCGGGATCCACGAGCAGTACTTC. It codes for CASSFGTSGIHEQYF.

The V and J genes are TRBV12-5 and TRBJ1-4; D is unclear. V was clipped by 4 bases and J by 5 bases, with 11 bases between them. The CDR3 loop spans 14 amino acids. Germline V gene lookup returns CDR1 LGHNT and CDR2 FRNRAP. The CDR3 loop reads CASGSEGTNEKLFF. CDR3 coding DNA: TGTGCTAGTGGTTCCGAGGGTACAAATGAAAAACTGTTTTTT.

The chain joins TRBV6-1 to TRBJ2-2, with 9 positions matching TRBD1. The J segment lost 4 bases and the V segment lost 4 bases, leaving 7 bases of the junction unmatched. The V gene's germline CDR1 is MNHNS and CDR2 SASEGT. The CDR3 contains 16 residues. The DNA of the CDR3 is TGTGCCAGCAGTGCCAACAGGGGGCAGGGCACCGGGGAGCTGTTTTTT. Its translation: CASSANRGQGTGELFF.

The chain has TRBV5-1 and TRBJ2-1; D gene uncertain. The CDR3 is 15 amino acids. In germline, CDR1 is SGHRS, CDR2 YFSETQ. V lost 0 bases to trimming and J lost 0 bases, with 7 bases between them. CDR3 residues: CASSLALGSYNEQFF. In nucleotides, the CDR3 is TGCGCCAGCAGCTTGGCCCTGGGCTCCTACAATGAGCAGTTCTTC.

The genes are TRBV7-3 and TRBJ2-2, with D possibly TRBD2 on 6 matching bases. With 5 bases removed from V and 3 bases from J, the gap between germline ends came to 13 bases. This CDR3 has 15 amino acids. The V gene's germline CDR1 is SGHTA and CDR2 FQGTGA. The CDR3 protein is CASSATGTYTGELFF. The CDR3 DNA sequence: TGTGCCAGCAGCGCTACTGGGACTTACACCGGGGAGCTGTTTTTT. Supplemented by reference TRBV7-3 and TRBJ2-2, the full variable domain reads GAGVSQTPSNKVTEKGKYVELRCDPISGHTALYWYRQSLGQGPEFLIYFQGTGAADDSGLPNDRFFAVRPEGSVSTLKIQRTERGDSAVYLCASSATGTYTGELFFGEGSRLTVL.

The chain is built from TRBV14 and TRBJ1-5, with D hard to call. Germline V gene sequence: CDR1 SGHDN, CDR2 FVKESK. Trimming removed 9 bases from V and 3 bases from J, with 24 bases in between. The CDR3 has 17 amino acids. CDR3 amino acids: CASIRRTQAYHNQPQHF. CDR3 DNA: TGTGCCAGTATCAGGCGTACCCAGGCGTACCACAATCAGCCCCAGCATTTT. The full variable domain, with the rest looked up from reference TRBV14 and TRBJ1-5, is EAGVTQFPSHSVIEKGQTVTLRCDPISGHDNLYWYRRVMGKEIKFLLHFVKESKQDESGMPNNRFLAERTGGTYSTLKVQPAELEDSGVYFCASIRRTQAYHNQPQHFGDGTRLSIL.

The genes are TRBV5-1 and TRBJ2-5; D perhaps matches TRBD1 (6 bases). This CDR3 has 14 amino acids. In germline, CDR1 is SGHRS, CDR2 YFSETQ. V dropped 1 base and J dropped 1 base, with 8 bases sitting between them. The CDR3 spells CASSLMGAQETQYF. CDR3 coding DNA: TGCGCCAGCAGCTTGATGGGGGCCCAAGAGACCCAGTACTTC.

V and J are TRBV7-8 and TRBJ2-5; D could derive from TRBD1 or TRBD2 (6 bases each). Germline assignment: CDR1 SGHVS and CDR2 FQNEAQ. The CDR3 is 16 amino acids. The V end was cut by 0 bases, the J end by 1 base, with 12 bases between. CDR3 nucleotide sequence: TGTGCCAGCAGCTTAGCGCTCCGGGGGCCCCAAGAGACCCAGTACTTC. Translation: CASSLALRGPQETQYF. Based on the CDR3 plus reference TRBV7-8 and TRBJ2-5, the full variable domain is GAGVSQSPRYKVAKRGQDVALRCDPISGHVSLFWYQQALGQGPEFLTYFQNEAQLDKSGLPSDRFFAERPEGSVSTLKIQRTQQEDSAVYLCASSLALRGPQETQYFGPGTRLLVL.

This clone has just a few counts. The chain is built from TRBV6-5 and TRBJ2-2; D may correspond to TRBD1 or TRBD2 (5 bases each). Trimming pared 2 bases from V and 0 bases from J, leaving 10 bases between. This CDR3 spans 16 amino acids. CDR1 and CDR2 (germline): MNHEY, SVGAGI. Here the CDR3 DNA reads TGTGCCAGCAGTTACGGGGACGTCGCGAACACCGGGGAGCTGTTTTTT. Its translation is CASSYGDVANTGELFF.

The chain carries TRBV6-5 and TRBJ1-5, with 9 positions matching TRBD1. V shed 6 bases, J shed 4 bases, and the junction held 7 bases outside the gene matches. The CDR3 loop spans 15 amino acids. Germline CDR1 and CDR2: MNHEY and SVGAGI. The CDR3 coding sequence is TGTGCCAGCAGGACAGGGGGTTCCCCAAATCAGCCCCAGCATTTT. Protein product: CASRTGGSPNQPQHF.

This chain connects TRBV30 to TRBJ2-7; 7 bases agree with TRBD1. The CDR3 loop spans 14 amino acids. Germline V gene sequence: CDR1 GTSNPN, CDR2 SVGIG (reference sequence). With 0 bases clipped from V and 4 bases from J, the junction kept 6 bases outside the gene matches. CDR3 residues: CAWSVQGRPYEQYF. CDR3 nucleotide sequence: TGTGCCTGGAGTGTACAGGGGCGACCTTACGAGCAGTACTTC.

This chain connects TRBV18 to TRBJ2-7; 14 bases align to TRBD2. Losses at the gene ends were 6 bases for V and 7 bases for J; bases not matched to a gene: 8. Germline loops: CDR1 KGHSH, CDR2 LQKENI. The CDR3 length is 15 residues. The CDR3 here is CASSQTSGGAREQYF. As DNA, the CDR3 is TGTGCCAGCTCTCAGACTAGCGGGGGGGCGAGAGAGCAGTACTTC.

This chain links TRBV7-3 with TRBJ2-3; D is possibly TRBD2 (6 bases). V was clipped by 3 bases and J by 8 bases, with 9 bases between them. There are 12 residues in the CDR3. Germline CDR1 reads SGHTA; CDR2 reads FQGTGA. For the CDR3, the DNA is TGTGCCAGCAGCTTTAGCGGCGGTACGCAGTATTTT. The encoded protein is CASSFSGGTQYF.